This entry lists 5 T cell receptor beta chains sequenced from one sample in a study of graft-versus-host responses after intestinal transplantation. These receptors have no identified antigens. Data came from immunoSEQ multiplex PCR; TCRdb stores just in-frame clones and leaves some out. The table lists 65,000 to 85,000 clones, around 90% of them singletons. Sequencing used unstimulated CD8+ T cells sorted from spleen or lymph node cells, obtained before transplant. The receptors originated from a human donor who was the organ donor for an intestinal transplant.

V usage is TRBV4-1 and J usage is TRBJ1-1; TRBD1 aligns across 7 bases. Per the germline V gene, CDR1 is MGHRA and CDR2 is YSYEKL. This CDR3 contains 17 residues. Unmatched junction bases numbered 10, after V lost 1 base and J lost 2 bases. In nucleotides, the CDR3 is TGCGCCAGCAGCCAAGGAGGGGGCCCCGCAGAAAACACTGAAGCTTTCTTT. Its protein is CASSQGGGPAENTEAFF.

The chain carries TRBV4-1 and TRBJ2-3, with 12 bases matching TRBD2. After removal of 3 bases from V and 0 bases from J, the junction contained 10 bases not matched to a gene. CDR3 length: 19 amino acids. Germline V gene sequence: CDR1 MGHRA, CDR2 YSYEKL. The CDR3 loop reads CASSHLTSGGTRSTDTQYF. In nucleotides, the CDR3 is TGCGCCAGCAGCCACTTGACTAGCGGGGGAACTCGTAGCACAGATACGCAGTATTTT.

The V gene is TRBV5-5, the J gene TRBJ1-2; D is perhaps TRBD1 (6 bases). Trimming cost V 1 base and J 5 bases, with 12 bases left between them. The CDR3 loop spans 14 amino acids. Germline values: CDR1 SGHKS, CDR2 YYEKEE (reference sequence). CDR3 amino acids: CASSLFITGYGYTF. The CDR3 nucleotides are TGTGCCAGCAGCTTGTTTATAACAGGGTATGGCTACACCTTC.

CDR3 sequence: CASSFGTGGTEAFF. CDR3 nucleotide sequence: TGTGCCAGCAGTTTCGGGACAGGGGGAACTGAAGCTTTCTTT. The chain couples TRBV6-5 to TRBJ1-1, with TRBD1 matching 11 bases. The CDR3 covers 14 residues. The germline V gene encodes CDR1 MNHEY and CDR2 SVGAGI. The junction had 3 bases not matched to a gene; V was cut back by 4 bases and J by 5 bases.

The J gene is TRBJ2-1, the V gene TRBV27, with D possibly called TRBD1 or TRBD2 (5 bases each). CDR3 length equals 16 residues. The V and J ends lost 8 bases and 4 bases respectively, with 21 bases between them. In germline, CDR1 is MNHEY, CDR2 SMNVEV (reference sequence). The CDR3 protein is CASWDLLRSSYNEQFF. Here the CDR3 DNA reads TGTGCCAGCTGGGACCTTCTACGTTCTTCGTACAATGAGCAGTTCTTC.